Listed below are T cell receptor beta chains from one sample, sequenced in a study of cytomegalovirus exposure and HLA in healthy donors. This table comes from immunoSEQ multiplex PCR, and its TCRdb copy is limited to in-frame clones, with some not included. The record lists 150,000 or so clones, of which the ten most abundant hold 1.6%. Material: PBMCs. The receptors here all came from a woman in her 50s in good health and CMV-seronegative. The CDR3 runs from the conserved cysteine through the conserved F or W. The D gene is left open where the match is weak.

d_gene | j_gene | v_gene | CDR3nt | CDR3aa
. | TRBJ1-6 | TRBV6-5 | TGTGCCAGCAGTAACGGTCCACCCCTCCACTTT | CASSNGPPLHF
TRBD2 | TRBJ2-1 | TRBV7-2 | TGTGCCAGCAGCTTAGCAGCCGCGGGGGGCCGCGATGAGCAGTTCTTC | CASSLAAAGGRDEQFF
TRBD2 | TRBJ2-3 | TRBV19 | TGTGCCAGTAGTCTAGCGGGAGGTGCCAAAGATACGCAGTATTTT | CASSLAGGAKDTQYF
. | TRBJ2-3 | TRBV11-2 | TGTGCCAGCAGCGTAAAGAGGGCAGGGGTTTTCACAGATACGCAGTATTTT | CASSVKRAGVFTDTQYF
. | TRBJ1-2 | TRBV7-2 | TGTGCCAGCAGCTTAGTAGTCTATGGCTACACCTTC | CASSLVVYGYTF
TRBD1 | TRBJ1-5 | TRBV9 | TGTGCCAGCAGCGGGGACAGGGTAAAAGAAGGGCCGGTCTCCGGCTATAGCAATCAGCCCCAGCATTTT | CASSGDRVKEGPVSGYSNQPQHF
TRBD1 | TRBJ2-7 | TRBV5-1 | TGCGCCAGCAGCTTGTCTATGGGACAGGCCTACTACGAGCAGTACTTC | CASSLSMGQAYYEQYF
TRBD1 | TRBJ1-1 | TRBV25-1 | TGTGCCAGCAGTGGGGTTAGGACAGGGGGCGCGAACACTGAAGCTTTCTTT | CASSGVRTGGANTEAFF
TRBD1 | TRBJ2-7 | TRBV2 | TGTGCCAGCAGTGAGGACAGGGAAGACGAGCAGTACTTC | CASSEDREDEQYF
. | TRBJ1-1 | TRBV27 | TGTGCCAGCAGTTTGGACAGCCTTTACACTGAAGCTTTCTTT | CASSLDSLYTEAFF
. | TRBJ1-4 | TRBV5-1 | TGCGCCAGCAGCGACGAGGCGAATGAAAAACTGTTTTTT | CASSDEANEKLFF
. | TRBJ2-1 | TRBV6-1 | TGTGCCAGCAGTAATACAGGGCCACCCGAGCAGTTCTTC | CASSNTGPPEQFF
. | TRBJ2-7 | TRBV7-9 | TGTGCCAGCAGCCCGGGGTTTTTGGCGGCAATCGAGCAGTACTTC | CASSPGFLAAIEQYF
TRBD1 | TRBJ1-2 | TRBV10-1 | TGCGCCAGCGGCACAGGGGATAGCTATGGCTACACCTTC | CASGTGDSYGYTF
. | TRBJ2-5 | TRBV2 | TGTGCCAGCAGTGCTGGACTTCTAAGAACCCAGTACTTC | CASSAGLLRTQYF
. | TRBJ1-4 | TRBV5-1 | TGCGCCAGCAGCTTGGCGGGCGGGACGGGTACTGAAAAACTGTTTTTT | CASSLAGGTGTEKLFF
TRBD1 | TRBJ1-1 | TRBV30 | TGTGCCTGGAGTAGGGGGCAGGGAGAGACTGAAGCTTTCTTT | CAWSRGQGETEAFF
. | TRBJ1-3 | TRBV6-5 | TGTGCCAGCAGTCAGGGCGCCGGAAACACCATATATTTT | CASSQGAGNTIYF
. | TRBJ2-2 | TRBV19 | TGTGCCAGTAGTATTCTGACCGGGACATTTAACACCGGGGAGCTGTTTTTT | CASSILTGTFNTGELFF
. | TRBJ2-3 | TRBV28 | TGTGCCAGCAGTCAAGCTCTAGGCACAGATACGCAGTATTTT | CASSQALGTDTQYF
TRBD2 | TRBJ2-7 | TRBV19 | TGTGCCACAGGACTAGCGGGGGGATTGAGCTCCTACGAGCAGTACTTC | CATGLAGGLSSYEQYF
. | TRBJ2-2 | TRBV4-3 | TGCGCCAGCAGCCAAGAGTGGCCCACCGGGGAGCTGTTTTTT | CASSQEWPTGELFF
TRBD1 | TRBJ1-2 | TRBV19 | TGTGCCAGTAGTATTTTGGACAGGGGGCAGGATGGCTACACCTTC | CASSILDRGQDGYTF
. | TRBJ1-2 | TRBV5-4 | TGTGCCAGCAGTCGAGGACAGTCCGCTAACTATGGCTACACCTTC | CASSRGQSANYGYTF
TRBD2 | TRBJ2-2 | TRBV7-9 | TGTGCCAGCAGCCCTCCGACTAGCGGGAGCCCCGGGGAGCTGTTTTTT | CASSPPTSGSPGELFF
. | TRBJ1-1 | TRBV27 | TGTGCCAGCAGTTTAACGGCGGGGGTGAGAACTGAAGCTTTCTTT | CASSLTAGVRTEAFF
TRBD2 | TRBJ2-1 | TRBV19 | TGTGCCAGTAGTTCAATAGCGGGGGGATACAATGAGCAGTTCTTC | CASSSIAGGYNEQFF
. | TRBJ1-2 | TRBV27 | TGTGCCAGCAGTTTACAGGGCAACTATGGCTACACCTTC | CASSLQGNYGYTF
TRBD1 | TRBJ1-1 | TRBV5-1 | TGCGCCAGCAGCCGGGGGGGTGGGACAGGGAGGAACACTGAAGCTTTCTTT | CASSRGGGTGRNTEAFF
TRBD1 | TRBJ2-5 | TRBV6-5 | TGTGCCAGCAGTTACACAGGGACAGGGGGCGCAGAGACCCAGTACTTC | CASSYTGTGGAETQYF
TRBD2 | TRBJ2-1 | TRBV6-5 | TGTGCCAGCAGTTCCACGAGCGGGGCCTCCTACAATGAGCAGTTCTTC | CASSSTSGASYNEQFF
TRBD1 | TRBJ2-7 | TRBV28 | TGTGCCAGCAGATCCAGGGGGCCGGCGGCCCAGTACTTC | CASRSRGPAAQYF
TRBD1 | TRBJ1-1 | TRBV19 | TGTGCCAGTAGTCCGAAATCAGGGGGAAACACTGAAGCTTTCTTT | CASSPKSGGNTEAFF